This T cell receptor beta chain appears in the sequencing data of a study of shared clonotypes between healthy human individuals. It was CD45RO-negative cells, positively selected for CCR7, that made up naive CD8 cells, with terminally differentiated effector memory CD45RA+ cells excluded. About this clone: The antigen is unknown.

Trimming stripped 5 bases from V and 3 bases from J, with 20 bases between. Germline loops: CDR1 SGHVS, CDR2 FNYEAQ. The CDR3 is made up of 16 amino acids. Points from the study as a whole: Non-shared clonotypes had lower generation probabilities than those shared by all four donors.

Some clones are missing from TCRdb's copy, which holds only in-frame ones; the method was immunoSEQ multiplex PCR. The repertoire holds roughly 2,000,000 clones, 85% to 95% seen once, with approximately 1% in the top ten. This clonotype originated in a man younger than 30 in good health. This rearrangement joins TRBV7-6 to TRBJ2-7; either TRBD1 or TRBD2 may fit D (5 bases each). Material: naive CD8+ T cells sorted from blood. The CDR3 loop reads CASSPGTTPHIYEQYF. CDR3 bases: TGTGCCAGCAGCCCCGGGACGACCCCCCATATCTACGAGCAGTACTTC.